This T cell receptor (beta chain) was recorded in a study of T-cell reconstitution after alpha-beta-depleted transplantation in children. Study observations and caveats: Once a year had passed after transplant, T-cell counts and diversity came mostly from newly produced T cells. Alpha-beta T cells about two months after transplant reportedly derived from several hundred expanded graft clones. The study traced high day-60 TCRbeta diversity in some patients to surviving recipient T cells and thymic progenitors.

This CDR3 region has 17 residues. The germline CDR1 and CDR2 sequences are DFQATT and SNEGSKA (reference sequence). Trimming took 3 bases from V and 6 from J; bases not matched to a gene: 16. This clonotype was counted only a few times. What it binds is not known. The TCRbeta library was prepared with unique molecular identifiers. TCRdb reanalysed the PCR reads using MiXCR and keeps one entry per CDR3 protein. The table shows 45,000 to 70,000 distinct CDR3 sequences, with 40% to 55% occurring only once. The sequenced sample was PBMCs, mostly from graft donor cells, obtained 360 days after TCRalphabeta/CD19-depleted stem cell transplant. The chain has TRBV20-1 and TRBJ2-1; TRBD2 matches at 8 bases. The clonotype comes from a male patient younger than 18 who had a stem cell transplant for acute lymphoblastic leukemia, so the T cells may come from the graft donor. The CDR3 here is CSASSLREEVPPNEQFF. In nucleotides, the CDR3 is TGCAGTGCTAGTAGTCTGCGGGAGGAGGTTCCCCCCAATGAGCAGTTCTTC.